This TCR beta chain was obtained from a study of T cell repertoires in cytomegalovirus infection. Study in general: As its CMV epitopes, the study selected recently identified HLA-C-restricted and well-studied HLA-B-restricted targets. In public TCR beta signatures, there were indications of both CMV infection and matching HLA type. Study-wide results and caveats: There were HLA-C-restricted CMV-specific TCR beta clonotypes dominating the ex vivo response.

This clonotype showed up just a few times. No antigen is known for it. The V and J ends lost 2 bases and 2 bases, in that order; junction bases with no gene match: 5. The germline V gene has CDR1 SGHAT and CDR2 FQNNGV. The CDR3 has 16 residues. TCRdb used MiXCR to reprocess the reads, holding one entry per CDR3 protein. Seen here are roughly 27,000 distinct CDR3 sequences, 15% to 20% observed once, and the top ten hold roughly 80%. The specimen was CD8+ T cells from cultured PBMCs, collected from culture after CMV antigen stimulation. The J gene is TRBJ2-1, the V gene TRBV11-2; 8 nucleotides align to TRBD2. The clonotype was recovered from a human donor in good health (CMV status not recorded). Some clones in this sample may be carry-over from other donors' samples. The CDR3 bases are TGTGCCAGCAGCTTAAGTCAGCGGGAGACCTACAATGAGCAGTTCTTC. Translating it yields CASSLSQRETYNEQFF.